This T cell receptor (beta chain) was sequenced during a study of T cells in Graves' hyperthyroidism and ophthalmopathy. Germline loops: CDR1 MNHEY, CDR2 SVGEGT. The length of the CDR3 is 13 residues. With 8 bases removed from V and 4 bases from J, the gap between germline ends came to 15 bases. TCR beta CDR3 region amplification was performed from RNA transcripts. A first-round RT-PCR of the TCR CDR3 used the HTBI primer set. TCRdb redid the calling of the multiplex PCR reads with MiXCR, one entry per CDR3 protein. The sample yields about 480,000 distinct CDR3 sequences, roughly 23% seen once. This clonotype has only a few counts.

This clonotype was obtained from a woman aged 70-85 years with Graves' ophthalmopathy. Material: blood. This chain uses TRBV6-2 or TRBV6-3 with TRBJ2-7, with TRBD2 as a possible D gene (7 bases). The CDR3 DNA reads as TGTGCCAGCCTACGGGGGGCGGCGTACGAGCAGTACTTC. Residues: CASLRGAAYEQYF.